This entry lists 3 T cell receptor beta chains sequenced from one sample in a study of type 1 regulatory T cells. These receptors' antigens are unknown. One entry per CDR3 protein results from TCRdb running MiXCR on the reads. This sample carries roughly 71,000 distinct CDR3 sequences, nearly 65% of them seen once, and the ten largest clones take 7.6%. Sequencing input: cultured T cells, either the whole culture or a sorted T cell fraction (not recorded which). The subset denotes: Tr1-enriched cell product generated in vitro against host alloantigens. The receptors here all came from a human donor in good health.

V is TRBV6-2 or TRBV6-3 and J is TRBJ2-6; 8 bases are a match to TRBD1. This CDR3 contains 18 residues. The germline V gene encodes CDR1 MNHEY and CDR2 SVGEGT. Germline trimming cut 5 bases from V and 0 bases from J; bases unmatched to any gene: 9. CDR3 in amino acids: CASSHGQGIRSGANVLTF. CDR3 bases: TGTGCCAGCAGTCACGGACAGGGAATACGCTCTGGGGCCAACGTCCTGACTTTC.

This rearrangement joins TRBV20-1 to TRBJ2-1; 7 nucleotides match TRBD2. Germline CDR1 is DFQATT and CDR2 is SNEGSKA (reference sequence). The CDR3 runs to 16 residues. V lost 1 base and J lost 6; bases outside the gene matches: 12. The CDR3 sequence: CSARAARRENLNEQFF. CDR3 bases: TGCAGTGCTAGAGCAGCGCGGCGGGAGAACCTCAATGAGCAGTTCTTC.

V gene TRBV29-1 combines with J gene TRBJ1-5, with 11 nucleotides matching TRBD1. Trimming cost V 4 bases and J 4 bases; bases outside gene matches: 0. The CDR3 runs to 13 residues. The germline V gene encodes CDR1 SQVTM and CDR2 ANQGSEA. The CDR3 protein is CSVGDRGNQPQHF. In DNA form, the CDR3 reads TGCAGCGTTGGGGACAGGGGGAATCAGCCCCAGCATTTT.